This T cell receptor beta chain was identified in a study of technical replicates of blood from several donors. Profiled with immunoSEQ multiplex PCR; TCRdb holds only in-frame clones, not every one. The sample shows 8,000 to 10,000 clones, roughly nine tenths of them seen only once. CDR3 length: 15 amino acids. Trimming removed 6 bases from V and 3 bases from J, with 18 bases in between. The germline CDR1 and CDR2 sequences are MNHEY and SVGAGI. This TCR derives from a human donor in good health. Sequencing was carried out using PBMCs. V usage is TRBV6-5 and J usage is TRBJ2-7; no clear D. The CDR3 loop is CASSSGPSWSYEQYF. The CDR3 coding sequence is TGTGCCAGCAGCTCTGGTCCGTCTTGGAGCTACGAGCAGTACTTC.